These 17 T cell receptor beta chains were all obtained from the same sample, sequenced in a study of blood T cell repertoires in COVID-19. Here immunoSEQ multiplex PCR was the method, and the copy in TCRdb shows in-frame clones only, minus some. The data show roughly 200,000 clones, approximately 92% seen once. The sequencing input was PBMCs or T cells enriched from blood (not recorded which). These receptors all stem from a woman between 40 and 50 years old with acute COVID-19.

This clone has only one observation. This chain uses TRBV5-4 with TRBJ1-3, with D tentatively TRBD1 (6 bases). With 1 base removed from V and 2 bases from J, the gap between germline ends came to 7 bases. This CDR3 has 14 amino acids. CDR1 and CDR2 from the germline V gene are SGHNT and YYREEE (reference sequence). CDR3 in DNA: TGTGCCAGCAGCTTGAAGGGGGCTGGAAACACCATATATTTT. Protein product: CASSLKGAGNTIYF.

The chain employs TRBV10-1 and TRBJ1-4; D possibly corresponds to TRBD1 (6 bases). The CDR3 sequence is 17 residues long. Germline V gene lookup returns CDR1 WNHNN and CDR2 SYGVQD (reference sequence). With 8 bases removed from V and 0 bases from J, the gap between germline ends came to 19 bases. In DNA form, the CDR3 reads TGCGCCAGCCAAGACAGGCAAGGCACTACAACTAATGAAAAACTGTTTTTT. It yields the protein CASQDRQGTTTNEKLFF.

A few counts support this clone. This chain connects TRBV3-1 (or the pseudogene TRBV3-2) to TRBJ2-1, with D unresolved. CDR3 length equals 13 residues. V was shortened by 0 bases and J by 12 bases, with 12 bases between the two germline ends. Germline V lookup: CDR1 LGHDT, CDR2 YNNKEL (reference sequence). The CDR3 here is CASSQDPGKVQFF. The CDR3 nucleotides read TGTGCCAGCAGCCAAGATCCTGGCAAAGTGCAGTTCTTC.

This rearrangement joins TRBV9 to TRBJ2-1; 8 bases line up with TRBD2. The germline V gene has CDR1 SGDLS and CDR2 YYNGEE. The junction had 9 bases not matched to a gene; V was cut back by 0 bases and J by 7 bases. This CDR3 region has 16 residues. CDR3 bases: TGTGCCAGCAGCGTAGCTACGGCTAGCGGGCTGAATGAGCAGTTCTTC. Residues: CASSVATASGLNEQFF. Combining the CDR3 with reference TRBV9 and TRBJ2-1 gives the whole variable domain DSGVTQTPKHLITATGQRVTLRCSPRSGDLSVYWYQQSLDQGLQFLIQYYNGEERAKGNILERFSAQQFPDLHSELNLSSLELGDSALYFCASSVATASGLNEQFFGPGTRLTVL.

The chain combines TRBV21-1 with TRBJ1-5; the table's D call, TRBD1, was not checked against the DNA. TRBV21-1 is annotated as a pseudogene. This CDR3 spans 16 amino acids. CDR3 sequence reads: CASSIHTGNGNQPQHF. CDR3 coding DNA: TGTGCCAGCAGCATACATACAGGTAACGGAAATCAGCCCCAGCATTTT.

CDR3 DNA sequence: TGTGCCAGCAGCGTAGGTTCGACTAGCGGGGGCGGAGGAGAGACCCAGTACTTC. Protein product: CASSVGSTSGGGGETQYF. This rearrangement joins TRBV9 to TRBJ2-5; 12 bases fit TRBD2. The CDR3 runs 18 residues. CDR1 and CDR2 (germline): SGDLS, YYNGEE. J was trimmed by 4 bases and V by 0 bases; bases with no gene match: 10. The full variable domain, with the rest looked up from reference TRBV9 and TRBJ2-5, is DSGVTQTPKHLITATGQRVTLRCSPRSGDLSVYWYQQSLDQGLQFLIQYYNGEERAKGNILERFSAQQFPDLHSELNLSSLELGDSALYFCASSVGSTSGGGGETQYFGPGTRLLVL.

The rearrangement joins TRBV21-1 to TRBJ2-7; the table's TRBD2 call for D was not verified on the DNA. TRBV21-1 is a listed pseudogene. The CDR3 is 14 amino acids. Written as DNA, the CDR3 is TGTGCCAGCAGCAATGAGGGTTCTACCTACGAGCAGTACTTC. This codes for CASSNEGSTYEQYF.

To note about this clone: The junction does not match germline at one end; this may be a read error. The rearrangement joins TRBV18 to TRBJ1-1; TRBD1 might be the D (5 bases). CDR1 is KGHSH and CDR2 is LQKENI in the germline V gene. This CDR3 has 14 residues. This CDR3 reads CASSPPRGNSEAFF. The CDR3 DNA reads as TGTGCCAGCTCACCACCTAGGGGTAACAGTGAAGCTTTCTTT.

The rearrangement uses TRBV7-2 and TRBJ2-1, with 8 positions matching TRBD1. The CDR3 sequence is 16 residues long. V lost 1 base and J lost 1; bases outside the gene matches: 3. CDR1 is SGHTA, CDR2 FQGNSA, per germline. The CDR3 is CASSLGGQGSYNEQFF. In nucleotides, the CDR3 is TGTGCCAGCAGCTTAGGTGGACAGGGTTCCTACAATGAGCAGTTCTTC.

The CDR3 loop reads CASSPGAGYDTDTQYF. CDR3 DNA sequence: TGTGCCAGCAGTCCCGGAGCGGGGTACGACACAGATACGCAGTATTTT. The rearrangement joins TRBV28 to TRBJ2-3, with 7 bases fitting TRBD2. Germline loops: CDR1 MDHEN, CDR2 SYDVKM. The CDR3 totals 16 residues. Trimming removed 5 bases from V and 2 bases from J; junction bases left unmatched: 10.

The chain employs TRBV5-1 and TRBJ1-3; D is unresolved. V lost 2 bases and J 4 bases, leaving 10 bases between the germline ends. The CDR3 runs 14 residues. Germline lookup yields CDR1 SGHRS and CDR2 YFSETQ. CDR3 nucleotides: TGCGCCAGCAGCTTCTACGGGATAGGAAACACCATATATTTT. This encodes CASSFYGIGNTIYF. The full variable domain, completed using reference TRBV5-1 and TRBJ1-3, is KAGVTQTPRYLIKTRGQQVTLSCSPISGHRSVSWYQQTPGQGLQFLFEYFSETQRNKGNFPGRFSGRQFSNSRSEMNVSTLELGDSALYLCASSFYGIGNTIYFGEGSWLTVV.

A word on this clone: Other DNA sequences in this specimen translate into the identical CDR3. This CDR3 reads CATRQGDYGYTF. The CDR3 DNA follows: TGTGCCACCAGACAGGGCGACTATGGCTACACCTTC. The chain combines TRBV10-3 with TRBJ1-2; 7 bases agree with TRBD1. V lost 10 bases to trimming and J lost 3 bases; unmatched junction nucleotides: 5. Per the germline V gene, CDR1 is ENHRY and CDR2 is SYGVKD. The CDR3 covers 12 residues.

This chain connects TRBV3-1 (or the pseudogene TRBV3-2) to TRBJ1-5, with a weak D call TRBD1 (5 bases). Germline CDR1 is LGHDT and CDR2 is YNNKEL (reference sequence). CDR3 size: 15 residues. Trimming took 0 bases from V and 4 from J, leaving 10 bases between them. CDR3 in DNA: TGTGCCAGCAGCCAAGATTTGGAGGGGAATCAGCCCCAGCATTTT. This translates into CASSQDLEGNQPQHF.

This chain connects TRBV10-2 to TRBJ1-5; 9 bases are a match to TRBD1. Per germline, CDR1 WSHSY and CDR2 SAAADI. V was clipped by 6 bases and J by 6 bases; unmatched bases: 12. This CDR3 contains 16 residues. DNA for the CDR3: TGCGCCAGCAGCTTAAAAGGGACAGGGTCTGCTCAGCCCCAGCATTTT. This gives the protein CASSLKGTGSAQPQHF.

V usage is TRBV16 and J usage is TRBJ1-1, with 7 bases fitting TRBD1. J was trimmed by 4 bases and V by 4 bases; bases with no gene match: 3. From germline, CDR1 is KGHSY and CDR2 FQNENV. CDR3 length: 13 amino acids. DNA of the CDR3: TGTGCCAGCAGCCCGAGGGGGCCCACTGAAGCTTTCTTT. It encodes CASSPRGPTEAFF.

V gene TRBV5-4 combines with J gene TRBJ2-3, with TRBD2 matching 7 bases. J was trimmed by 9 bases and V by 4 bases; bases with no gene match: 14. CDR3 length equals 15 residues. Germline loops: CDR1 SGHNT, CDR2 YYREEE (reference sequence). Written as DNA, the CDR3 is TGTGCCAGCAGCACAGGACTAGGGGCGTTTGAAACGCAGTATTTT. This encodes CASSTGLGAFETQYF.

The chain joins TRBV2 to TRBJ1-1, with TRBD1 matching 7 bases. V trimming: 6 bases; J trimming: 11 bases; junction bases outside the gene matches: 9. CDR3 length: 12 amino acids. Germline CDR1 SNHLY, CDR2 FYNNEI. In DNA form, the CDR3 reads TGTGCCAGCAGCGACAGGGTTCAAGATGCTTTCTTT. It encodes CASSDRVQDAFF. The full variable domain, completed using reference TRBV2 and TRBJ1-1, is EPEVTQTPSHQVTQMGQEVILRCVPISNHLYFYWYRQILGQKVEFLVSFYNNEISEKSEIFDDQFSVERPDGSNFTLKIRSTKLEDSAMYFCASSDRVQDAFFGQGTRLTVV.